A few counts support the clone carrying this TCR beta chain. Its antigen remains unknown. This record comes from a study of T cell repertoires in cytomegalovirus infection. Via MiXCR, TCRdb re-called the reads, giving one row per CDR3 protein. The sample records 250,000 to 300,000 distinct CDR3 sequences, about 25% being singletons. This CDR3 has 16 residues. V lost 3 bases and J 5 bases, leaving 19 bases between the germline ends. Germline V gene sequence: CDR1 MDHEN, CDR2 SYDVKM. Findings of the study overall: Dominating the ex vivo response were TCR beta clonotypes that were CMV-specific and HLA-C-restricted.

The clonotype comes from a human donor in good health (CMV status not recorded). Some clones in this sample may be carry-over from other donors' samples. Specimen: PBMCs. The V gene is TRBV28, the J gene TRBJ2-5; tentative D call: TRBD2 (5 bases). Here the CDR3 reads CASSFPRRTRKETQYF. The CDR3 bases are TGTGCCAGCAGTTTTCCCAGACGCACTAGGAAGGAGACCCAGTACTTC.